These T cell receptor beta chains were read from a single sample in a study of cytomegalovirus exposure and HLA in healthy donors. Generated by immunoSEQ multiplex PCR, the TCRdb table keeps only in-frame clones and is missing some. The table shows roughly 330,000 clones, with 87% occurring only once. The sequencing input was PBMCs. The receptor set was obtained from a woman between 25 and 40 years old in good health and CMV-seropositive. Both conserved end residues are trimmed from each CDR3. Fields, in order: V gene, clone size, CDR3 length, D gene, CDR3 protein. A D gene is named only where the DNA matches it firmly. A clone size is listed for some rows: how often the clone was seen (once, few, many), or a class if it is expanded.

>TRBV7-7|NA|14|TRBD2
ASSFGLAGAGNEQF
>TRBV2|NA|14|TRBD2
ASSALGSGGSYEQY
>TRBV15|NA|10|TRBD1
ATGDRGNTIY
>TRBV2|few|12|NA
ASEDTVFGEKLF
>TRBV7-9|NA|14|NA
ASSLAGTRGNQPQH
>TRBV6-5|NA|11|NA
ASSFGNTDTQY
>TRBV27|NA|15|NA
ASSLSTGAPRATEAF
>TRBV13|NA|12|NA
ASSLMMDRYEQY
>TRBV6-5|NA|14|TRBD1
ASSYSSRGQDYGYT
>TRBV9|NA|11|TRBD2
ASSSGGPGEQF
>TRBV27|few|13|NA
ASSLVGGGNQPQH
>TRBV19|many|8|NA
ASSYQPQH
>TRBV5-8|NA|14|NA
ASSLAAISANEKLF
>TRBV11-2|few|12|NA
ASSLGRTSLEAF
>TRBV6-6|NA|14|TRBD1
ASSYTPTGASGAQH
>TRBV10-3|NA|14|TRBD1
AISGGQGAYSYEQY
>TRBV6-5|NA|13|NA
ASSLRLGSYNEQF
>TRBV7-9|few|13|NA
ASSLGPTTNEKLF
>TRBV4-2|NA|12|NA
ASSRGAENTEAF
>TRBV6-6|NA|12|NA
ASKLGLGDYGYT
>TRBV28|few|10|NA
ASRENTGELF
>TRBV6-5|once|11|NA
ASITKGGLEQF
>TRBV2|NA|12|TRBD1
ASSGRGVDEKLF
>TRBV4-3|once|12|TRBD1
ASSLDRGVEKLF
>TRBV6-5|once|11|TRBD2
ASSYSGSYEQY
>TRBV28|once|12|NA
ASSLTGLSYEQY
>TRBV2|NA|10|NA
ASGAVSYEQY
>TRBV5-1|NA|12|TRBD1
ASTRDRAQLEAF
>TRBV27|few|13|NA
ASSQLGVGHDGYT
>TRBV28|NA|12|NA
ASSLGSINQPQH
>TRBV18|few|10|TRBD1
ASSTGQGEAF
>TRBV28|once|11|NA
ASTAPVNTEAF
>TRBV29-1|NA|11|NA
SVDSGVGTEAF
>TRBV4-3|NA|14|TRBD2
ASSQLTSGENNEQF
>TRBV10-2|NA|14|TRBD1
ASSERTGVRTDTQY
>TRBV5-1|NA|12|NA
ANRNSLDTGELF
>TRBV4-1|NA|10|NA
ASSQDSREQY
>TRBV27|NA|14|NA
ASSLSGWFGTDTQY
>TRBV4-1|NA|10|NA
ASSQGTSEAF
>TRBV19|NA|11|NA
ASSIGGSTEAF
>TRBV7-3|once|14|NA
ASSVTGTLSQETQY
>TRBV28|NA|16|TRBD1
ASRSGDRVLFSGNTIY
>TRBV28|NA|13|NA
ASGGAGLPQRKQY
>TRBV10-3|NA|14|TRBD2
AISEGRAGGLGAQY
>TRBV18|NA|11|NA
ASSPGYGEKLF
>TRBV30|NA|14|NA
ACLSSLARYTDTQY
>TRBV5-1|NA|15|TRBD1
ASSLAVQGVVGETQY
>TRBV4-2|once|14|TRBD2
ASSQDFEREEDTQY
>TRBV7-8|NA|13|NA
ASSSLTGSSYEQY
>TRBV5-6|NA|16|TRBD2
ASRTGLAGKSSYNEQF
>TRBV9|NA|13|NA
ASSPTTRSYNEQF
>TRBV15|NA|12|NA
ATSRVGGFNEQF
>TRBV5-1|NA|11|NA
ASSLVGRPEAF
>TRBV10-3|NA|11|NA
AISESNRGPQH
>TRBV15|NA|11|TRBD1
ATAGQGSPPLH
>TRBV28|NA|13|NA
ASSFPRRNNYGYT
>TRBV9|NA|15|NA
ASSVEPLTQGNQPQH